This T cell receptor (beta chain) was captured by sequencing in a study of T cells in Graves' hyperthyroidism and ophthalmopathy. Turning to the study itself: Any treatment followed the collection of peripheral blood at initial diagnosis. Findings of the study overall: Patients with ophthalmopathy were separated from those with stable hyperthyroidism by a 13 V-J model. Most expanded thyroid clonotypes above 0.001 also appeared in blood. Model predictions of ophthalmopathy came a median 6.5 months before onset.

TCR beta CDR3 regions were amplified from RNA. Using the HTBI primer set, a first-round RT-PCR was run on the TCR CDR3. From the multiplex PCR reads, TCRdb called clonotypes with MiXCR, one entry per CDR3 protein. This table has a few hundred thousand distinct CDR3 sequences, around a sixth appearing once. The CDR3 extends over 12 amino acids. With 3 bases removed from V and 3 bases from J, the gap between germline ends came to 6 bases. The V gene's germline CDR1 is MNHEY and CDR2 SVGEGT. Ten or more counts support this clonotype. Its cognate antigen is unknown. The chain combines TRBV6-2 or TRBV6-3 with TRBJ2-7; D unclear. Sequencing was done on a sample of blood. The TCR comes from a woman between 35 and 50 years old with Graves' ophthalmopathy. The CDR3 loop is CASSYWGYEQYF. CDR3 bases: TGTGCCAGCAGTTATTGGGGCTACGAGCAGTACTTC.